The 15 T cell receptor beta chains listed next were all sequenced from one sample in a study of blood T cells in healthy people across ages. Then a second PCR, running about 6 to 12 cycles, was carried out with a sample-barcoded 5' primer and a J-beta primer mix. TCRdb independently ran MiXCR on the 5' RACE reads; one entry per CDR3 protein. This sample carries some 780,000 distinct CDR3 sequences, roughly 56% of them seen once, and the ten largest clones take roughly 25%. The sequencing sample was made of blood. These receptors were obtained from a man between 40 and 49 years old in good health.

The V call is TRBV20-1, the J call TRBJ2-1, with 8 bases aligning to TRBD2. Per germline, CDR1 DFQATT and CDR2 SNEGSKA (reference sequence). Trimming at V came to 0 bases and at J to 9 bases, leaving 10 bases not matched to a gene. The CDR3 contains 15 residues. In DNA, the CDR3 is TGCAGTGCTAGAGACCAGCGGGAGATTTTGGGTGAGCAGTTCTTC. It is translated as CSARDQREILGEQFF.

As DNA, the CDR3 is TGCAGCGTTGCCCGATCGTGGCAGTACAATGAGCAGTTCTTC. This codes for CSVARSWQYNEQFF. The chain links TRBV29-1 to TRBJ2-1; unclear D gene. Germline V CDR1 and CDR2: SQVTM, ANQGSEA. The CDR3 length is 14 residues. V was shortened by 4 bases and J by 4 bases, with 14 bases between the two germline ends.

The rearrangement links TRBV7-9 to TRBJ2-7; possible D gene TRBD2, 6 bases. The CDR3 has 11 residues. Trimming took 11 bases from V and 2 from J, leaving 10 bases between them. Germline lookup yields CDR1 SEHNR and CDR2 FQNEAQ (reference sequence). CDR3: CAPTGAYEQYF. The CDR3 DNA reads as TGTGCCCCAACGGGAGCCTACGAGCAGTACTTC.

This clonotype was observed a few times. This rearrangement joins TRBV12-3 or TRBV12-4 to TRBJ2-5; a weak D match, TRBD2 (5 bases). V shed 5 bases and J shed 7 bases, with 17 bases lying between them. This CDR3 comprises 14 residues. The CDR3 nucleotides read TGTGCCAGCAGTCCCGGGATGTCGGTGCGGACCCAGTACTTC. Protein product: CASSPGMSVRTQYF.

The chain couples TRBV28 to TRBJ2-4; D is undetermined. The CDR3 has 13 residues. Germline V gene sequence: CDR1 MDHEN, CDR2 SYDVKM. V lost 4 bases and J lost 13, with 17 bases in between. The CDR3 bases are TGTGCCAGCAGTTCAGTAAGCGTCGGAGAGCAGTACTTC. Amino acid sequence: CASSSVSVGEQYF.

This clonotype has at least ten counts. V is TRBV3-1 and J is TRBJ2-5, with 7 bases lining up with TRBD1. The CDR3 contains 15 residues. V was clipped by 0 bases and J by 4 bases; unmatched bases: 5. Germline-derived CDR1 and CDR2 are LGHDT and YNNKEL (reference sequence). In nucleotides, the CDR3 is TGTGCCAGCAGCCAAGAAGGAACAGGGGTAGAGACCCAGTACTTC. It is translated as CASSQEGTGVETQYF.

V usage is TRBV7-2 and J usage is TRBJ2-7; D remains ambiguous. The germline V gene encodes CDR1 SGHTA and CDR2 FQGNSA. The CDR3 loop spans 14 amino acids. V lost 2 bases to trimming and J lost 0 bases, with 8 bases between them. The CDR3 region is CASSLMGNSYEQYF. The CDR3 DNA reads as TGTGCCAGCAGCTTAATGGGAAACTCCTACGAGCAGTACTTC.

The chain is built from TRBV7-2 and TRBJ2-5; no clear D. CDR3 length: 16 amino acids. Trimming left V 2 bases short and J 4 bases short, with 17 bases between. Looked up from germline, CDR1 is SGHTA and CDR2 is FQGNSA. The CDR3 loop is CASSLSTGDPSETQYF. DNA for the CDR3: TGTGCCAGCAGCTTAAGTACCGGAGATCCCTCAGAGACCCAGTACTTC.

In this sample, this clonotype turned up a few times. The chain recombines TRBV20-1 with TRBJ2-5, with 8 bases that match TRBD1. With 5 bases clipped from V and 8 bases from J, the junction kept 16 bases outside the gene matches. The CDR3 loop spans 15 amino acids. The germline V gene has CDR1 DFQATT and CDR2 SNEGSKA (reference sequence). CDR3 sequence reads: CSAPDEGTGGTTQYF. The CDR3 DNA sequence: TGCAGTGCTCCAGACGAAGGGACAGGCGGAACCACCCAGTACTTC.

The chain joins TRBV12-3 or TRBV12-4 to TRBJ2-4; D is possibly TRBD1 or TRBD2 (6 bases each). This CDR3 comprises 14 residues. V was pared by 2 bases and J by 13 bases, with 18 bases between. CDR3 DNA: TGTGCCAGCAGTTTATGGGGGCCCCTTCGGGAGCAGTACTTC. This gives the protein CASSLWGPLREQYF.

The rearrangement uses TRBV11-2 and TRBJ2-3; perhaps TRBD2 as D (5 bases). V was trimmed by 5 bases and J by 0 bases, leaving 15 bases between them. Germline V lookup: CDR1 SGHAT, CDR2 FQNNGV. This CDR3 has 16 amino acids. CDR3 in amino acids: CASSPKKGSSTDTQYF. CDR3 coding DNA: TGTGCCAGCAGCCCTAAAAAAGGGAGTAGCACAGATACGCAGTATTTT.

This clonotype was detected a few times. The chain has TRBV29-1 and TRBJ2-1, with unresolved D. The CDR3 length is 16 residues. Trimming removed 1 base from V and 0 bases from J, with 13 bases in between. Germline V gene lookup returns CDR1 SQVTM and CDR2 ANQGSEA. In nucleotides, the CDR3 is TGCAGCGTTGAAGGGGGTGATTCGATCTCCTACAATGAGCAGTTCTTC. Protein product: CSVEGGDSISYNEQFF.

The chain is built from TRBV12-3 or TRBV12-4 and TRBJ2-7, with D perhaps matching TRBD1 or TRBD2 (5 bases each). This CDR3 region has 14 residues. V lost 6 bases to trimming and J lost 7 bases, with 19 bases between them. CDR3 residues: CASSLGPAQVEQYF. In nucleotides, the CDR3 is TGTGCCAGCAGCCTGGGACCAGCTCAGGTTGAGCAGTACTTC.

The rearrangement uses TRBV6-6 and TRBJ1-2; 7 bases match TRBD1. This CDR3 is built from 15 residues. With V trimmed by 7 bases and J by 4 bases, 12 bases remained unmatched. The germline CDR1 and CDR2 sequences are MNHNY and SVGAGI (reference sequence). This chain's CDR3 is CASTASRDRTYGYTF. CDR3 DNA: TGTGCCAGCACCGCAAGCCGGGACAGAACCTATGGCTACACCTTC.

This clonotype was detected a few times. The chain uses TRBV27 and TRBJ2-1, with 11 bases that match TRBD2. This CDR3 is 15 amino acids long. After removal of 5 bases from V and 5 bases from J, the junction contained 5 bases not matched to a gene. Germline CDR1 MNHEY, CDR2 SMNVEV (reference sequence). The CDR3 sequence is CASSRGTSGDNEQFF. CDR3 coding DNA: TGTGCCAGCAGTCGAGGGACTAGCGGTGACAATGAGCAGTTCTTC.